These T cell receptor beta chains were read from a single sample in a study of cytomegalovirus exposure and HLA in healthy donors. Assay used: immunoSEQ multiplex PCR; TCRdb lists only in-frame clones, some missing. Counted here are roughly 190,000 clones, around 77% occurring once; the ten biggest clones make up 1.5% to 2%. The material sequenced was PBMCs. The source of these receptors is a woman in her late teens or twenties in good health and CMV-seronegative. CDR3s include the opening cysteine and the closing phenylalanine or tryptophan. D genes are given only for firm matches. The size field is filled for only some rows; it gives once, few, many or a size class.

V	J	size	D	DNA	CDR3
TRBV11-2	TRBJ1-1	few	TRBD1	TGTGCCAGCAGCCAGGCGGAGGGGGCCACTGAAGCTTTCTTT	CASSQAEGATEAFF
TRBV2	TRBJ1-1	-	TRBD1	TGTGCCAGCAGAGGGACAGGGGTCGGGACTGAAGCTTTCTTT	CASRGTGVGTEAFF
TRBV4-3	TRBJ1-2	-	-	TGCGCCAGCAGCCAAGAGTTAGAAAACTATGGCTACACCTTC	CASSQELENYGYTF
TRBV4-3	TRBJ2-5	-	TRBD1	TGCGCCAGCAGCCAAGGGAGGGGGACAGGCTATGAAGAGACCCAGTACTTC	CASSQGRGTGYEETQYF
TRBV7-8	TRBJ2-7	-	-	TGTGCCAGCAGCTTAGCCCGCGCGGGGATCAGCTCCTACGAGCAGTACTTC	CASSLARAGISSYEQYF
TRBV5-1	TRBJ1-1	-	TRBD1	TGCGCCAGCAGCCAAGGGACAGTCGACACTGAAGCTTTCTTT	CASSQGTVDTEAFF
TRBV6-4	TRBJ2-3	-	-	TGTGCCAGCAGTCGGGATGGAGCAGATACGCAGTATTTT	CASSRDGADTQYF
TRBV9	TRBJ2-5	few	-	TGTGCCAGCAGCGTAGGAGGGAATCAAGAGACCCAGTACTTC	CASSVGGNQETQYF
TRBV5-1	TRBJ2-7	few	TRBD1	TGCGCCAGCAGCGTAACAGGGGTAACCTACGAGCAGTACTTC	CASSVTGVTYEQYF
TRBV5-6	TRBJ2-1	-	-	TGTGCCAGCAGCCTACCTTTGGGGACACCCTCGGAGGATTGTGAGCAGTTCTTC	CASSLPLGTPSEDCEQFF
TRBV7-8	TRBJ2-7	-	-	TGTGCCAGCCAAGCCGGGGGATGGTACGAGCAGTACTTC	CASQAGGWYEQYF
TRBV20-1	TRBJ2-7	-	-	TGCAGTGCTGACAGATTCGAGCAGTACTTC	CSADRFEQYF
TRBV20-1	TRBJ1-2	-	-	TGCAGTGCTAGAGGCCAGGGTGGCTACACCTTC	CSARGQGGYTF
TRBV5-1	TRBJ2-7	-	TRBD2	TGCGCCAGCAGCCCGACTAGCGGGGGGGTCGAGCAGTACTTC	CASSPTSGGVEQYF
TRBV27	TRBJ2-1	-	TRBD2	TGTGCCAGCAGTTCCGGACTAGCGGGGAATGAGCAGTTCTTC	CASSSGLAGNEQFF
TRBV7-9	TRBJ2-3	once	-	TGTGCCAGCAGCTCCATACGGGGGTACACAGATACGCAGTATTTT	CASSSIRGYTDTQYF
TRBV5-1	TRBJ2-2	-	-	TGCGCCAGCGGGAGAGACACCGGGGAGCTGTTTTTT	CASGRDTGELFF
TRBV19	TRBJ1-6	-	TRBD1	TGTGCCAGTAGTATCCTAGCGACAGGGGGATATAATTCACCCCTCCACTTT	CASSILATGGYNSPLHF
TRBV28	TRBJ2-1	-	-	TGTGCCAGCAGTGCACTAGCAGCCCCCTACAATGAGCAGTTCTTC	CASSALAAPYNEQFF
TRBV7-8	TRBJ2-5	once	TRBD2	TGTGCCAGCAGCTACGAGCGGGGTAAAGAGACCCAGTACTTC	CASSYERGKETQYF
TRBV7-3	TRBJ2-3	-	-	TGTGCCAGCAGCTTACTTAGTCCCTCTAGCACAGATACGCAGTATTTT	CASSLLSPSSTDTQYF
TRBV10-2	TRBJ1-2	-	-	TGCGCCAGCAGTGAATACAGGGCGTATGGCTACACCTTC	CASSEYRAYGYTF
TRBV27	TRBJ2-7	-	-	TGTGCCAGCACACCTACTCCGGGACAAGCCTACGAGCAGTACTTC	CASTPTPGQAYEQYF
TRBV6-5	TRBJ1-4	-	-	TGTGCCAGCAGTTACGGGCAGGGTGGTGAAAAACTGTTTTTT	CASSYGQGGEKLFF
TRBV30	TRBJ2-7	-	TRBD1	TGTGCCTGGGGGGACAGGGTAGAGCAGTACTTC	CAWGDRVEQYF
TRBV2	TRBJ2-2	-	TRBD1	TGTGCCAGCAGTGCCCTTAACAGGGGCCACACCGGGGAGCTGTTTTTT	CASSALNRGHTGELFF
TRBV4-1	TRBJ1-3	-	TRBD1	TGCGCCAGCAGCCAAGGCGGGACAGGATCTGGAAACACCATATATTTT	CASSQGGTGSGNTIYF
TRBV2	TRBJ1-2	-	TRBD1	TGTGCCAGCAGTAGTGACAGGGTAGCTAACTATGGCTACACCTTC	CASSSDRVANYGYTF
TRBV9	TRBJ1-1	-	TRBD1	TGTGCCAGCAGCGCTTCGGTGCAGGGGGCAACGAACACTGAAGCTTTCTTT	CASSASVQGATNTEAFF
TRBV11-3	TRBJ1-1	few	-	TGTGCCAGCTCCCCGAGGGGGGGAGCTGAAGCTTTCTTT	CASSPRGGAEAFF
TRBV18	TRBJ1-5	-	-	TGTGCCAGCTCACCACCACGTACATCTAATCAGCCCCAGCATTTT	CASSPPRTSNQPQHF
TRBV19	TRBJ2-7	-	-	TGTGCCAGTAGTATCGGACTGACCTACGAGCAGTACTTC	CASSIGLTYEQYF
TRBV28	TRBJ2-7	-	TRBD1	TGTGCCAGCAGTTCGCAGGGGGCGGGTGAGCAGTACTTC	CASSSQGAGEQYF
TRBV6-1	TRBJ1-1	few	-	TGTGCCAGCAGTGAAACGGTGACTGAAGCTTTCTTT	CASSETVTEAFF
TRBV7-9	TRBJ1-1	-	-	TGTGCCAGCAGCCTTGGGAGGGGTAGGTCTGAAGCTTTCTTT	CASSLGRGRSEAFF
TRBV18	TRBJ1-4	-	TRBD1	TGTGCCAGCTCACCCGGGACAGCGCGGCTCTACCTCGCTGAAAAACTGTTTTTT	CASSPGTARLYLAEKLFF
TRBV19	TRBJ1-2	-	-	TGTGCCAGTAGTCATGAAGGGAGCTATGGCTACACCTTC	CASSHEGSYGYTF
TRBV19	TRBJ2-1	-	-	TGTGCCAGTAGTACTGACATTACAGGGTACAATGAGCAGTTCTTC	CASSTDITGYNEQFF
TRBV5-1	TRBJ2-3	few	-	TGCACCAGCCGAGAGTCCGCGTTCACAGATACGCAGTATTTT	CTSRESAFTDTQYF
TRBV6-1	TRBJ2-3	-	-	TGTGCCAGCAGTGATGGGGGGATGGGCACAGATACGCAGTATTTT	CASSDGGMGTDTQYF
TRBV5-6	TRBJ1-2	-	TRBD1	TGTGCCAGCAGCTTGGGAACAGGGGCTCTGGGCTATGGCTACACCTTC	CASSLGTGALGYGYTF
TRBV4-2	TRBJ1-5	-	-	TGTGCCAGCAGCCAAGCGGGATACAATCAGCCCCAGCATTTT	CASSQAGYNQPQHF
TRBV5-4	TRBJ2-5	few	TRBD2	TGTGCCAGCAGCCCTAAGTTCCAGCGGGGGGAAGAGACCCAGTACTTC	CASSPKFQRGEETQYF
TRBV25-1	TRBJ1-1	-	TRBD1	TGTGCCAGCAGTATCCGGACAGGGATAACTACTGAAGCTTTCTTT	CASSIRTGITTEAFF
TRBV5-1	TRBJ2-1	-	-	TGCGCCAGCAGCTTGGGGGTGGGCCAATCCAATGAGCAGTTCTTC	CASSLGVGQSNEQFF
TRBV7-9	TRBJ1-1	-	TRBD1	TGTGCCAGCAGCCCCAATCGGACAGGGGGCACTGAAGCTTTCTTT	CASSPNRTGGTEAFF
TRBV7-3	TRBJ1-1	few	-	TGTGCCAGCAGCCCCGGAGGGAACACTGAAGCTTTCTTT	CASSPGGNTEAFF
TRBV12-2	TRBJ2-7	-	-	TGTGCAAGTCGCTTAGCGAGCGGGGGAGTTTCCTACGAGCAGTACTTC	CASRLASGGVSYEQYF
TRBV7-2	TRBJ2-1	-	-	TGTGCCAGCAGAGATGTGCGCAATGAGCAGTTCTTC	CASRDVRNEQFF
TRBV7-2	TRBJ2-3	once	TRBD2	TGTGCCAGCAGTCCCGTTAGGACTAGCGGACCCACAGATACGCAGTATTTT	CASSPVRTSGPTDTQYF
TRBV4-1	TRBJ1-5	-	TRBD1	TGCGCCAGCAGCCAAGCCCTTGGGACAGGGGTGAATCAGCCCCAGCATTTT	CASSQALGTGVNQPQHF
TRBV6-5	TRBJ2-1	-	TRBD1	TGTGCCAGCAGCCAACAGGGGTTGTCCAATGAGCAGTTCTTC	CASSQQGLSNEQFF
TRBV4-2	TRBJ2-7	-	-	TGTGCCAGCAGCGGGGCTAGCGAATCCTACGAGCAGTACTTC	CASSGASESYEQYF
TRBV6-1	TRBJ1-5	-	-	TGTGCCAGCAGAGCAAATCAGCCCCAGCATTTT	CASRANQPQHF
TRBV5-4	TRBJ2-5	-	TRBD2	TGTGCCAGCAGCTCCCTTCGGGGCGGGAGCGAGACCCAGTACTTC	CASSSLRGGSETQYF
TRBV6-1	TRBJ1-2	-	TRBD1	TGTGCCAGCAGAGGGACAGGTTTGGACTATGGCTACACCTTC	CASRGTGLDYGYTF
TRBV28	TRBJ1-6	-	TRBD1	TGTGCCAGCAGTCAAACAGGGGTTAGGACCTATAATTCACCCCTCCACTTT	CASSQTGVRTYNSPLHF
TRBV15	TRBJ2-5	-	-	TGTGCCACCAGCAGAGCGAAGGGGCAGACGGAGACCCAGTACTTC	CATSRAKGQTETQYF
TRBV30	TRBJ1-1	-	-	TGTGCCTGGACGCGGACTGAAGCTTTCTTT	CAWTRTEAFF
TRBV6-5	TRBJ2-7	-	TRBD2	TGTGCCAGCAGCCTGGGACTAGCCGCCTACGAGCAGTACTTC	CASSLGLAAYEQYF